A selection of T cell receptor beta chains follows, all from one sample in a study of control samples from healthy donors and cancer patients. Clones were read by immunoSEQ multiplex PCR, and TCRdb kept only the in-frame ones, dropping some. Among approximately 110,000 clones listed, roughly nine tenths were seen once. The sequenced sample consisted of blood. These receptors were taken from a woman between 18 and 29 years old in good health. Both conserved end residues are part of each CDR3. Each record gives: clone size, J gene, D gene, V gene, CDR3 DNA, CDR3 protein. D genes are given only for firm matches. Size is omitted from some rows. Given values are once, few, many or a class for expanded clones.

clone_size: -
j_call: TRBJ2-1
d_call: TRBD2
v_call: TRBV7-9
cdr3_nt: TGTGCCAGCATCATTATAGCGGGAGGGCGGAACAATGAGCAGTTCTTC
cdr3_aa: CASIIIAGGRNNEQFF

clone_size: -
j_call: TRBJ1-1
d_call: -
v_call: TRBV29-1
cdr3_nt: TGCAGCGTTGAAGCAGTCGACAGGCAGGCTTTCTTT
cdr3_aa: CSVEAVDRQAFF

clone_size: -
j_call: TRBJ2-7
d_call: -
v_call: TRBV7-6
cdr3_nt: TGTGCCAGCAGCTCCCAGCGCGAGCAGTACTTC
cdr3_aa: CASSSQREQYF

clone_size: -
j_call: TRBJ2-1
d_call: TRBD1
v_call: TRBV4-3
cdr3_nt: TGCGCCAGCAGCCAAGATACCGGGACAGGTCTCTACAATGAGCAGTTCTTC
cdr3_aa: CASSQDTGTGLYNEQFF

clone_size: -
j_call: TRBJ1-1
d_call: -
v_call: TRBV19
cdr3_nt: TGTGCCAGTAACACAGGAACCCGTGAAGCTTTCTTT
cdr3_aa: CASNTGTREAFF

clone_size: -
j_call: TRBJ1-6
d_call: -
v_call: TRBV2
cdr3_nt: TGTGCCAGCAACCGGAACAGGGCATCTAATTCACCCCTCCACTTT
cdr3_aa: CASNRNRASNSPLHF

clone_size: -
j_call: TRBJ1-1
d_call: -
v_call: TRBV29-1
cdr3_nt: TGCAGCGTTAGAAACAGTGAAGCTTTCTTT
cdr3_aa: CSVRNSEAFF

clone_size: -
j_call: TRBJ2-1
d_call: -
v_call: TRBV14
cdr3_nt: TGTGCCAGCAGCCTCACTGGACAGTCCTACAATGAGCAGTTCTTC
cdr3_aa: CASSLTGQSYNEQFF

clone_size: few
j_call: TRBJ1-2
d_call: -
v_call: TRBV3-1/TRBV3-2
cdr3_nt: TGTGCCAGCAGCCAAGAAGGGGTCTATGGCTACACCTTC
cdr3_aa: CASSQEGVYGYTF

clone_size: once
j_call: TRBJ1-1
d_call: -
v_call: TRBV19
cdr3_nt: TGTGCCAGTAGTATAGACCACCCGGGGACTGAAGCTTTCTTT
cdr3_aa: CASSIDHPGTEAFF

clone_size: -
j_call: TRBJ1-1
d_call: -
v_call: TRBV10-3
cdr3_nt: TGTGCCTCCGCCCGCCCAGGGGCGACTGAAGCTTTCTTT
cdr3_aa: CASARPGATEAFF

clone_size: -
j_call: TRBJ2-3
d_call: -
v_call: TRBV7-8
cdr3_nt: TGTGCCAGCAGCTTAGGGAGCACAGATACGCAGTATTTT
cdr3_aa: CASSLGSTDTQYF

clone_size: -
j_call: TRBJ2-2
d_call: -
v_call: TRBV5-1
cdr3_nt: TGCGCCAGCAGGCTGATGGTCACCGGGGAGCTGTTTTTT
cdr3_aa: CASRLMVTGELFF